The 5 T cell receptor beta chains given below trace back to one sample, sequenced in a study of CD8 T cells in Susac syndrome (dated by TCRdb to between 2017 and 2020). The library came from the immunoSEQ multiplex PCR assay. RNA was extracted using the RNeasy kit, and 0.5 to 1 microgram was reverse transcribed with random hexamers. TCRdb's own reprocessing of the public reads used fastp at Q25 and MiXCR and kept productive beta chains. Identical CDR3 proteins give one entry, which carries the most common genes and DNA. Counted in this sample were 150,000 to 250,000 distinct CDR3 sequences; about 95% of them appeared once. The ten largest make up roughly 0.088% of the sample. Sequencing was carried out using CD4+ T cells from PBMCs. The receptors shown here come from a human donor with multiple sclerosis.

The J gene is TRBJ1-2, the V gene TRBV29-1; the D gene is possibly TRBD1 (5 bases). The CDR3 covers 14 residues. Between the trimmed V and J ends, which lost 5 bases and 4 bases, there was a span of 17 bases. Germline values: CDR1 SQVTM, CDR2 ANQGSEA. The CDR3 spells CSVHLRGTSYGYTF. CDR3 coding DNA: TGCAGCGTTCACTTAAGGGGCACGTCCTATGGCTACACCTTC.

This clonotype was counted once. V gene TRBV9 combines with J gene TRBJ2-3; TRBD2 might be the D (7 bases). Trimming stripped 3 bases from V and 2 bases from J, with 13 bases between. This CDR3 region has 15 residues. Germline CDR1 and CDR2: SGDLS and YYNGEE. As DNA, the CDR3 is TGTGCCAGCAGCGAACGGGGGGCCTTCACAGATACGCAGTATTTT. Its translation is CASSERGAFTDTQYF.

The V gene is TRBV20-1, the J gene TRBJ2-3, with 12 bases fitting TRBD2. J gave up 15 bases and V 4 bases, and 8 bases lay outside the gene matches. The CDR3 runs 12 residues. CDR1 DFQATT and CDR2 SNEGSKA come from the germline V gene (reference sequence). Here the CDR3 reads CSATASGRDRYF. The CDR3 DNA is TGCAGTGCTACGGCTAGCGGGAGGGACCGTTATTTT.

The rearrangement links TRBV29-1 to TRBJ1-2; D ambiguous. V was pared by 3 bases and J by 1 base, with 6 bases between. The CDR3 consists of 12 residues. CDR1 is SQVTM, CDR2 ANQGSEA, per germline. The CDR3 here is CSVEGVNYGYTF. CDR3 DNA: TGCAGCGTTGAGGGTGTTAACTATGGCTACACCTTC.

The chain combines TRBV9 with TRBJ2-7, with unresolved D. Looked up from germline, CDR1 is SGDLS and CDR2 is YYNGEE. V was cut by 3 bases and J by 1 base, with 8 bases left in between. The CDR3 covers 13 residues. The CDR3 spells CASSGEESYEQYF. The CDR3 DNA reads TGTGCCAGCAGCGGAGAGGAGTCCTACGAGCAGTACTTC.